Here is one T cell receptor (beta chain) with its context. The data were taken from a study of blood T cell repertoires in COVID-19. Study at large: Sources were T cells, B-cell-depleted T cells, or PBMCs; the material itself was cDNA or gDNA.

Between the trimmed V and J ends, which lost 5 bases and 6 bases, there was a span of 14 bases. CDR1 and CDR2 (germline): MRHNA, SNTAGT. The CDR3 is made up of 14 amino acids. TCRdb's copy holds only in-frame clones and misses some; the assay was immunoSEQ multiplex PCR. The table lists about 170,000 clones, 80% to 85% of them singletons. Seattle patients were enrolled while actively infected and followed longitudinally. Material: peripheral blood. The V and J genes are TRBV6-4 and TRBJ2-1; D uncertain. This TCR derives from a woman between 65 and 79 years old with COVID-19, enrolled during active disease. The CDR3 is CASSLAGQSNEQFF. As DNA, the CDR3 is TGTGCCAGCAGTCTGGCTGGGCAGTCCAATGAGCAGTTCTTC.